This T cell receptor (beta chain) derives from a study of ipilimumab plus nivolumab after autologous stem cell transplantation. Study background: Myeloma patients were high-risk transplant-naive or relapsed within 3 years of first autologous transplant.

Checkpoint therapy with ipilimumab 1 mg/kg began 14 to 28 days after transplant. Through week 26, nivolumab 3 mg/kg IV was given weeks 1, 4, 7, 10, then biweekly. Germline assignment: CDR1 SGHRS and CDR2 YFSETQ. The CDR3 is 12 residues long. Between the trimmed V and J ends, which lost 0 bases and 6 bases, there was a span of 6 bases. Some clones are missing from TCRdb's copy, which holds only in-frame ones; the method was immunoSEQ multiplex PCR. The data hold 1,500 to 2,000 clones, with around 86% observed a single time. This TCR was recovered from a female donor with multiple myeloma. Material: PBMCs, obtained in a trial of ipilimumab plus nivolumab as post-transplant consolidation. The V and J genes are TRBV5-1 and TRBJ1-2; no reliable D call. The CDR3 nucleotides read TGCGCCAGCAGCTTGGAAGGGAATGGCTACACCTTC. Residues: CASSLEGNGYTF.